This T cell receptor (beta chain) was obtained from a study of graft-versus-host responses after intestinal transplantation. Overall study context: For around 3 years after anti-thymocyte globulin induction, all recipients took tacrolimus and steroids.

Study results and caveats: Across patients carrying graft-donor T cell macrochimerism, allografts held high graft-versus-host to host-versus-graft clonal ratios.

Generated by immunoSEQ multiplex PCR, the TCRdb table keeps only in-frame clones and is missing some. The sample yields around 110,000 clones, around nine tenths seen once. Trimming pared 0 bases from V and 4 bases from J, leaving 3 bases between. The germline V gene encodes CDR1 SGDLS and CDR2 YYNGEE. The CDR3 has 12 amino acids. Details on this clone: Its target is not known.

V is TRBV9 and J is TRBJ2-3; D unresolved. The source material was unstimulated CD4+ T cells sorted from spleen or lymph node cells, sampled before intestinal transplant. The clonotype comes from a human donor who received an intestinal transplant. CDR3 region: CASSVVADTQYF. The CDR3 coding sequence is TGTGCCAGCAGCGTAGTAGCAGATACGCAGTATTTT. The variable domain in full, with the rest retrieved from reference TRBV9 and TRBJ2-3, is DSGVTQTPKHLITATGQRVTLRCSPRSGDLSVYWYQQSLDQGLQFLIQYYNGEERAKGNILERFSAQQFPDLHSELNLSSLELGDSALYFCASSVVADTQYFGPGTRLTVL.